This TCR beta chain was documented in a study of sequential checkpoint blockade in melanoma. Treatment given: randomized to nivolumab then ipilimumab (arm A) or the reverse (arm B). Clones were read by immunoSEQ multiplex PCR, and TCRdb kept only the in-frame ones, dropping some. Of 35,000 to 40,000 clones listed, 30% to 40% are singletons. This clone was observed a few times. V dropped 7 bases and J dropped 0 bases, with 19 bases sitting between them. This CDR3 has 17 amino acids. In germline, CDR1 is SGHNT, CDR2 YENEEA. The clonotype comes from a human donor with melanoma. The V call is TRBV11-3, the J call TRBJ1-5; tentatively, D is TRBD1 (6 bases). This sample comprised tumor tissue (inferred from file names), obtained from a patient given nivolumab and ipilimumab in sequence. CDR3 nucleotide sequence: TGTGCCAGCACCCAGAGGGGGGGCCCGAATAGCAATCAGCCCCAGCATTTT. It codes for CASTQRGGPNSNQPQHF.